This TCR beta chain originates from a study of cytomegalovirus exposure and HLA in healthy donors. Study in general: Findings of an earlier analysis included 110 million or so unique TCR beta sequences from about 180 million T cells.

Researchers ran the PCR with 60 Vbeta and 13 Jbeta primers. Repertoires were generated with immunoSEQ multiplex PCR, while TCRdb's copy carries only in-frame clones and drops some. The sample has about 110,000 clones; more than 65% are singletons. Concerning this clone: As yet, its antigen is unknown.

Study-level results: Sequencing likely caused a cluster of highly shared sequence variants. At a 0.05 false discovery rate, a later analysis found some 17,000 TCR beta sequences to be associated with HLA alleles.

CDR3 length equals 15 residues. Losses at the gene ends were 4 bases for V and 6 bases for J; bases not matched to a gene: 8. Germline V gene sequence: CDR1 SGDLS, CDR2 YYNGEE. V gene TRBV9 combines with J gene TRBJ2-3, with TRBD2 matching 10 bases. This clonotype was sampled from a woman aged 45 to 65 in good health and CMV-seropositive. Input material: PBMCs. Here the CDR3 DNA reads TGTGCCAGCAGCCCTAGCGGGGGTTGGGGGGATACGCAGTATTTT. Translation gives CASSPSGGWGDTQYF.